These 23 T cell receptor beta chains came from one sample sequenced in a study of blood T cells in healthy people across ages. The use of a sample-barcoded 5' primer and a J-beta primer mix characterized a second PCR of about 6 to 11 cycles. TCRdb re-derived calls from the 5' RACE reads in MiXCR, one entry per CDR3 protein. The sample lists around 400,000 distinct CDR3 sequences; about 49% were seen once. Sequencing was performed on blood. These receptors were taken from a man aged 55 to 70 in good health.

The CDR3 here is CASSPEPLAGGRFSEQYF. CDR3 sequence (DNA): TGTGCCAGCAGCCCGGAACCTCTAGCGGGGGGGCGCTTTTCCGAGCAGTACTTC. J is TRBJ2-5 and V is TRBV4-2; TRBD2 matches at 12 bases. Judging by the DNA end, TRBJ2-7 fits better; the J call may be wrong. The V gene's germline CDR1 is LGHNA and CDR2 YNFKEQ. CDR3 length: 18 residues.

This clonotype showed up many times. The chain recombines TRBV11-2 with TRBJ2-4, with D perhaps given as TRBD1 or TRBD2 (5 bases each). V was cut by 6 bases and J by 6 bases, with 9 bases left in between. CDR3 length: 12 residues. Germline V CDR1 and CDR2: SGHAT, FQNNGV. The CDR3 here is CASSAGANIQYF. In DNA, the CDR3 is TGTGCCAGCAGTGCCGGGGCAAACATTCAGTACTTC.

This chain connects TRBV7-9 to TRBJ1-1; a weak D match, TRBD1 (5 bases). The germline CDR1 and CDR2 sequences are SEHNR and FQNEAQ (reference sequence). The CDR3 has 16 amino acids. Trimming left V 4 bases short and J 4 bases short, with 19 bases between. The CDR3 bases are TGTGCCAGCAGCTCGAACGTATATTCTCAGGGCACTGAAGCTTTCTTT. Translation gives CASSSNVYSQGTEAFF.

The chain recombines TRBV20-1 with TRBJ1-4, with D perhaps TRBD1 (6 bases). Trimming stripped 1 base from V and 7 bases from J, with 13 bases between. CDR1 is DFQATT and CDR2 is SNEGSKA in the germline V gene (reference sequence). The CDR3 extends over 14 amino acids. CDR3 loop: CSARVPARGEKLFF. The DNA of the CDR3 is TGCAGTGCTAGAGTCCCCGCCAGGGGTGAAAAACTGTTTTTT.

This chain uses TRBV28 with TRBJ2-5; D is undetermined. The CDR3 is made up of 16 amino acids. The germline V and J ends were trimmed by 3 bases and 4 bases, with 18 bases remaining between them. Germline CDR1 reads MDHEN; CDR2 reads SYDVKM. CDR3 protein: CASSFPTPGRGETQYF. The CDR3 DNA follows: TGTGCCAGCAGTTTTCCTACTCCTGGACGCGGAGAGACCCAGTACTTC.

V usage is TRBV20-1 and J usage is TRBJ1-4; TRBD1 is a possible D gene (5 bases). The V and J ends lost 3 bases and 4 bases respectively, with 12 bases between them. Germline V gene lookup returns CDR1 DFQATT and CDR2 SNEGSKA (reference sequence). The CDR3 loop spans 14 amino acids. The CDR3 here is CSASPREFNEKLFF. The CDR3 DNA sequence: TGCAGTGCTAGCCCCAGGGAATTTAATGAAAAACTGTTTTTT.

This clonotype was counted a few times. The chain uses TRBV7-2 and TRBJ2-5; possibly TRBD2 for D (6 bases). The CDR3 length is 16 residues. The germline V and J ends were trimmed by 2 bases and 2 bases, with 15 bases remaining between them. The germline CDR1 and CDR2 sequences are SGHTA and FQGNSA. The CDR3 nucleotides are TGTGCCAGCAGCTTATGGAGGGGCCCCCCTCAAGAGACCCAGTACTTC. It yields the protein CASSLWRGPPQETQYF.

This clonotype came up a few times. This chain joins TRBV4-3 and TRBJ2-1; D gene ambiguous. Germline loops: CDR1 LGHNA, CDR2 YSLEER. The CDR3 has 14 amino acids. The V end lost 1 base, the J end lost 7 bases, and 11 bases lay between the germline ends. CDR3 nucleotide sequence: TGCGCCAGCAGCCAAGGGCGATTGGAGAATGAGCAGTTCTTC. Translation: CASSQGRLENEQFF.

The gene calls are TRBV5-1 and TRBJ2-2; D gene uncertain. This CDR3 region has 15 residues. Per the germline V gene, CDR1 is SGHRS and CDR2 is YFSETQ. The germline V and J ends were trimmed by 4 bases and 3 bases, with 13 bases remaining between them. Here the CDR3 reads CASSASVADTGELFF. The CDR3 coding sequence is TGCGCCAGCAGCGCCAGCGTCGCGGACACCGGGGAGCTGTTTTTT.

The chain couples TRBV20-1 to TRBJ2-3; D may be TRBD1 (6 bases). Trimming removed 3 bases from V and 0 bases from J, with 13 bases in between. The CDR3 totals 15 residues. In germline, CDR1 is DFQATT, CDR2 SNEGSKA (reference sequence). Here the CDR3 reads CSARRQDRSTDTQYF. The CDR3 DNA reads TGCAGTGCTAGGAGACAGGACCGTAGCACAGATACGCAGTATTTT.

This chain uses TRBV30 with TRBJ2-4; possibly TRBD1 or TRBD2 for D (5 bases each). Per germline, CDR1 GTSNPN and CDR2 SVGIG (reference sequence). This CDR3 has 12 residues. V was shortened by 3 bases and J by 7 bases, with 10 bases between the two germline ends. In DNA, the CDR3 is TGTGCCTGGAGGGGGCGCGGGAACATTCAGTACTTC. Its protein product is CAWRGRGNIQYF.

CDR3 bases: TGTGCCAGCAGTCCAGGCGGGAGGAGGCAGTTCTTC. As protein: CASSPGGRRQFF. This chain links TRBV6-2 or TRBV6-3 with TRBJ2-1, with TRBD2 matching over 8 bases. The germline CDR1 and CDR2 sequences are MNHEY and SVGEGT. This CDR3 has 12 amino acids. V gave up 5 bases and J gave up 12 bases; unmatched junction bases: 6.

This clonotype was detected only once. This chain connects TRBV29-1 to TRBJ2-5; TRBD2 matches 7 bases. The DNA end is more similar to TRBJ2-7, so the J call may be wrong. There are 13 residues in the CDR3. CDR1 and CDR2 (germline): SQVTM, ANQGSEA. The CDR3 DNA follows: TGCAGCGTTGGAAGCGGGGCAGCGGTCGAGCAGTACTTC. Amino acid sequence: CSVGSGAAVEQYF.

The V and J genes are TRBV7-2 and TRBJ1-5; no firm D call. This CDR3 contains 16 residues. V dropped 2 bases and J dropped 3 bases, with 14 bases sitting between them. CDR1 and CDR2 from the germline V gene are SGHTA and FQGNSA. This CDR3 reads CASSLIGRPNNQPQHF. The CDR3, as DNA: TGTGCCAGCAGCTTAATTGGTAGGCCTAACAATCAGCCCCAGCATTTT. The whole variable domain, remainder taken from reference TRBV7-2 and TRBJ1-5, is GAGVSQSPSNKVTEKGKDVELRCDPISGHTALYWYRQSLGQGLEFLIYFQGNSAPDKSGLPSDRFSAERTGGSVSTLTIQRTQQEDSAVYLCASSLIGRPNNQPQHFGDGTRLSIL.

The rearrangement joins TRBV3-1 to TRBJ2-3, with 13 bases identical to TRBD2. V dropped 3 bases and J dropped 0; count of bases not matched to a gene: 3. CDR3 size: 17 residues. The germline gives CDR1 LGHDT, CDR2 YNNKEL (reference sequence). Written as DNA, the CDR3 is TGTGCCAGCAGCCACGGGACTAGCGGGGTTAGCACAGATACGCAGTATTTT. Protein sequence: CASSHGTSGVSTDTQYF.

The V gene is TRBV6-4, the J gene TRBJ2-7, with D perhaps matching TRBD1 (5 bases). Per the germline V gene, CDR1 is MRHNA and CDR2 is SNTAGT. Trimming pared 8 bases from V and 0 bases from J, leaving 17 bases between. This CDR3 has 15 amino acids. DNA of the CDR3: TGTGCCAGCTGGAGAGACAGAGAGAGCTCCTACGAGCAGTACTTC. Translated: CASWRDRESSYEQYF.

This clonotype was seen repeatedly, ten times or more. The gene calls are TRBV29-1 and TRBJ2-1, with D hard to call. This CDR3 region has 9 residues. The V end lost 3 bases, the J end lost 6 bases, and 0 bases lay between the germline ends. CDR1 and CDR2 from the germline V gene are SQVTM and ANQGSEA. This chain's CDR3 is CSVDNEQFF. Here the CDR3 DNA reads TGCAGCGTTGACAATGAGCAGTTCTTC.

The chain has TRBV5-5 and TRBJ2-5; possible D gene TRBD1, 6 bases. This CDR3 has 14 residues. The germline gives CDR1 SGHKS, CDR2 YYEKEE (reference sequence). Trimming left V 4 bases short and J 2 bases short, with 12 bases between. This CDR3 is CASSLTGTQETQYF. CDR3 coding DNA: TGTGCCAGCAGCCTTACAGGGACACAAGAGACCCAGTACTTC.

V is TRBV11-2 and J is TRBJ2-5; 10 nucleotides agree with TRBD1. The J segment lost 4 bases and the V segment lost 6 bases, leaving 8 bases of the junction unmatched. CDR3 length equals 15 residues. CDR1 and CDR2 (germline): SGHAT, FQNNGV. CDR3 sequence reads: CASSRGQGVAETQYF. CDR3 nucleotide sequence: TGTGCCAGCAGTCGTGGACAGGGGGTAGCAGAGACCCAGTACTTC.

The CDR3 nucleotides read TGCGCCAGCAGCCCTACGACAGGAATTTACAATGAGCAGTTCTTC. It codes for CASSPTTGIYNEQFF. V and J are TRBV5-1 and TRBJ2-1, with TRBD1 as a possible D gene (6 bases). CDR1 and CDR2 from the germline V gene are SGHRS and YFSETQ. This CDR3 spans 15 amino acids. Between the trimmed V and J ends, which lost 4 bases and 4 bases, there was a span of 15 bases. Using reference TRBV5-1 and TRBJ2-1 for the parts outside the CDR3, the full variable domain is KAGVTQTPRYLIKTRGQQVTLSCSPISGHRSVSWYQQTPGQGLQFLFEYFSETQRNKGNFPGRFSGRQFSNSRSEMNVSTLELGDSALYLCASSPTTGIYNEQFFGPGTRLTVL.

This clonotype has more than one count but fewer than ten. V gene TRBV12-3 or TRBV12-4 combines with J gene TRBJ2-3; 10 bases align to TRBD2. This CDR3 spans 14 amino acids. With V trimmed by 4 bases and J by 5 bases, 3 bases remained unmatched. The CDR3 coding sequence is TGTGCCAGCAGTTGGAGCGGGGGGGGAGATACGCAGTATTTT. This encodes CASSWSGGGDTQYF.

The chain's CDR3 is CASSGSMGETQYF. The CDR3 DNA is TGTGCCAGCAGCGGGAGCATGGGGGAGACCCAGTACTTC. The rearrangement uses TRBV9 and TRBJ2-5; D remains ambiguous. V gave up 3 bases and J gave up 5 bases, with 11 bases separating them. Germline assignment: CDR1 SGDLS and CDR2 YYNGEE. The CDR3 loop spans 13 amino acids.

The rearrangement uses TRBV27 and TRBJ2-7; 10 bases are shared with TRBD2. Germline V gene sequence: CDR1 MNHEY, CDR2 SMNVEV (reference sequence). This CDR3 is 15 amino acids long. V lost 6 bases to trimming and J lost 2 bases; unmatched junction nucleotides: 7. The CDR3 protein is CASRAGLAGAYEQYF. The CDR3 DNA follows: TGTGCCAGCAGGGCGGGTCTAGCGGGGGCCTACGAGCAGTACTTC.